The 31 T cell receptor beta chains below all came from one sample that was sequenced in a study of T cell responses to AZD1222 COVID-19 vaccine (dated by TCRdb to about 2021). This sample's time point label indicates: baseline before first vaccination. In light of the paper, this sample's treatment or condition label describes: meningococcal conjugate vaccine given as trial control. Receptor libraries were prepared by the immunoSEQ multiplex PCR assay. TCRdb retrieved this table from immuneACCESS and kept in-frame rearrangements only. Not all clones are present; in checked studies, unresolved V genes account for under half, and no reason is known for the remainder. Within this sample are tens of thousands of clones, with around 85% of them counted one time only. Approximately 20% of the sample is held by the ten biggest clonotypes. Specimen: peripheral blood, collected on day 0 of MenACWY control vaccination. These receptor sequences come from an adult in good health.

This sequence joins TRBV21-1 and TRBJ1-6. TRBV21-1 is a listed pseudogene. The CDR3 loop spans 12 amino acids. The CDR3 region is CASSKETLPLHF. The CDR3 nucleotides are TGTGCCAGCAGCAAAGAGACCCTACCCCTCCACTTT.

V is TRBV2 and J is TRBJ2-3; 11 nucleotides match TRBD2. V was clipped by 8 bases and J by 5 bases; unmatched bases: 12. The germline V gene has CDR1 SNHLY and CDR2 FYNNEI. This CDR3 has 16 amino acids. The CDR3 DNA reads TGTGCCAGCCGAATACTAGCGGGAGCAGGTGTAGATACGCAGTATTTT. It is translated as CASRILAGAGVDTQYF.

The chain combines TRBV7-2 with TRBJ2-7; no clear D gene. The germline CDR1 and CDR2 sequences are SGHTA and FQGNSA. Trimming took 5 bases from V and 3 from J, leaving 8 bases between them. The CDR3 is 12 residues long. The CDR3 sequence: CASSRAVYEQYF. DNA for the CDR3: TGTGCCAGCAGCCGAGCAGTCTACGAGCAGTACTTC. The entire variable domain, with the rest obtained from reference TRBV7-2 and TRBJ2-7, is as follows: GAGVSQSPSNKVTEKGKDVELRCDPISGHTALYWYRQSLGQGLEFLIYFQGNSAPDKSGLPSDRFSAERTGGSVSTLTIQRTQQEDSAVYLCASSRAVYEQYFGPGTRLTVT.

The chain has TRBV24-1 and TRBJ2-3, with a weak D call TRBD2 (6 bases). Germline V gene lookup returns CDR1 KGHDR and CDR2 SFDVKD. This CDR3 has 14 residues. V lost 4 bases to trimming and J lost 4 bases, with 11 bases between them. The CDR3 DNA sequence: TGTGCCACCAGTGACCTAGGAGGGGCAGATACGCAGTATTTT. Its translation is CATSDLGGADTQYF.

The chain has TRBV15 and TRBJ2-1; 12 bases fit TRBD2. Germline values: CDR1 LNHNV, CDR2 YYDKDF (reference sequence). V shed 0 bases, J shed 8 bases, and the junction held 11 bases outside the gene matches. CDR3 length: 18 amino acids. The CDR3 loop is CATSRDRVTSGSGDEQFF. CDR3 nucleotides: TGTGCCACCAGCAGAGATCGAGTGACTAGCGGGAGTGGCGATGAGCAGTTCTTC.

The sample holds one count of this clone. The chain is built from TRBV5-6 and TRBJ1-2; D gene uncertain. V was shortened by 4 bases and J by 1 base, with 14 bases between the two germline ends. This CDR3 is 15 amino acids long. In germline, CDR1 is SGHDT, CDR2 YYEEEE. This chain's CDR3 is CASSLGTAVNYGYTF. The DNA for the CDR3 is TGTGCCAGCAGCCTCGGCACAGCCGTTAACTATGGCTACACCTTC. Together with reference TRBV5-6 and TRBJ1-2, the CDR3 gives the full variable domain: DAGVTQSPTHLIKTRGQQVTLRCSPKSGHDTVSWYQQALGQGPQFIFQYYEEEERQRGNFPDRFSGHQFPNYSSELNVNALLLGDSALYLCASSLGTAVNYGYTFGSGTRLTVV.

This chain connects TRBV28 to TRBJ1-1, with 7 bases identical to TRBD1. The CDR3 is 13 amino acids. J lost 10 bases, V lost 10 bases, and 15 bases had no gene match. The germline V gene has CDR1 MDHEN and CDR2 SYDVKM. The CDR3 DNA reads as TGTGCCACCCTCCGGGACAGAGGGGTGGGAGCTTTCTTT. It codes for CATLRDRGVGAFF.

The rearrangement joins TRBV29-1 to TRBJ2-3; tentative D call: TRBD1 (6 bases). V was pared by 3 bases and J by 8 bases, with 12 bases between. Germline CDR1 SQVTM, CDR2 ANQGSEA. The CDR3 runs 12 residues. The CDR3 DNA is TGCAGCGTTGACGAGGGGGAACCTACGCAGTATTTT. It yields the protein CSVDEGEPTQYF.

A single count supports this clone. CDR3 coding DNA: TGCAGCGTTGAGAGACTAGCCAATGAGCAGTTCTTC. Translating gives CSVERLANEQFF. This sequence joins TRBV29-1 and TRBJ2-1, with 7 bases identical to TRBD2. V shed 3 bases and J 6 bases; nucleotides not matched to a gene: 2. The CDR3 has 12 residues. Germline CDR1 reads SQVTM; CDR2 reads ANQGSEA.

CDR3: CATGNTEAFF. The CDR3 DNA reads TGTGCCACCGGGAACACTGAAGCTTTCTTT. The chain carries TRBV6-5 and TRBJ1-1; D gene ambiguous. The CDR3 runs 10 residues. Trimming took off 10 bases at V and 1 base at J, with 4 bases between the two ends. CDR1 and CDR2 (germline): MNHEY, SVGAGI.

This clone was counted only a few times. This chain connects TRBV5-8 to TRBJ2-7; the D gene could be TRBD1 or TRBD2 (6 bases each). The CDR3 sequence is 15 residues long. In germline, CDR1 is SGHTS, CDR2 YDEGEE. The V gene lost 0 bases and the J gene lost 4 bases, with 14 bases spanning the gap. The CDR3 sequence: CASSLAWRGTYEQYF. For the CDR3, the DNA is TGTGCCAGCAGCTTGGCCTGGAGGGGGACGTACGAGCAGTACTTC.

The chain has TRBV7-8 and TRBJ2-7; 7 nucleotides match TRBD2. The CDR3 sequence is 14 residues long. Per the germline V gene, CDR1 is SGHVS and CDR2 is FQNEAQ. V lost 0 bases to trimming and J lost 6 bases; unmatched junction nucleotides: 5. CDR3 DNA: TGTGCCAGCAGCTTAGCGGGACTAACCCTCGAGCAGTACTTC. Its protein product is CASSLAGLTLEQYF.

This clone was seen more than once but under ten times. This rearrangement joins TRBV4-3 to TRBJ2-1, with no clear D. The CDR3 contains 15 residues. Trimming took off 0 bases at V and 7 bases at J, with 13 bases between the two ends. Germline CDR1 LGHNA, CDR2 YSLEER. The CDR3 sequence: CASSQDGARQNEQFF. The CDR3 DNA reads TGCGCCAGCAGCCAAGACGGCGCAAGGCAAAATGAGCAGTTCTTC.

The chain has TRBV25-1 and TRBJ2-3; maybe TRBD2 (5 bases). The CDR3 consists of 12 residues. V dropped 7 bases and J dropped 3 bases, with 8 bases sitting between them. Germline V lookup: CDR1 MGHDK, CDR2 SYGVNS. The CDR3 coding sequence is TGTGCCAGCAATCGGGAAACAGATACGCAGTATTTT. Residues: CASNRETDTQYF. The full variable domain, rest sourced from reference TRBV25-1 and TRBJ2-3, is EADIYQTPRYLVIGTGKKITLECSQTMGHDKMYWYQQDPGMELHLIHYSYGVNSTEKGDLSSESTVSRIRTEHFPLTLESARPSHTSQYLCASNRETDTQYFGPGTRLTVL.

The rearrangement links TRBV28 to TRBJ2-3; weak D call: TRBD2 (6 bases). This CDR3 is 16 amino acids long. Trimming left V 4 bases short and J 5 bases short, with 19 bases between. Per germline, CDR1 MDHEN and CDR2 SYDVKM. The CDR3 coding sequence is TGTGCCAGCAGTTCCCCCCGTGGGGCGGGAAGAGATACGCAGTATTTT. This encodes CASSSPRGAGRDTQYF.

The chain is built from TRBV11-2 and TRBJ2-7; possibly TRBD2 for D (5 bases). The V end lost 3 bases, the J end lost 6 bases, and 15 bases lay between the germline ends. Germline lookup yields CDR1 SGHAT and CDR2 FQNNGV. The CDR3 contains 14 residues. CDR3 DNA: TGTGCCAGCAGCTTGAGACCCGGCGAGGGCGAGCAGTACTTC. Amino acids: CASSLRPGEGEQYF.

In the case of this clone: This may be a read error, as it is one base from a much larger clone. CDR3 protein: CASSDGTSGTDTQYF. The CDR3 DNA sequence: TGTGCCAGCAGTGACGGGACTAGCGGCACAGATACGCAGTATTTT. The genes are TRBV6-4 and TRBJ2-3; 10 nucleotides align to TRBD2. The CDR3 runs to 15 residues. In germline, CDR1 is MRHNA, CDR2 SNTAGT. With 2 bases clipped from V and 1 base from J, the junction kept 0 bases outside the gene matches.

The gene calls are TRBV9 and TRBJ1-1; the D is unclear. Germline CDR1 is SGDLS and CDR2 is YYNGEE. CDR3 length equals 14 residues. V gave up 0 bases and J gave up 1 base, with 7 bases separating them. Written as DNA, the CDR3 is TGTGCCAGCAGCGTAGCTTTGGGGAACACTGAAGCTTTCTTT. Its translation is CASSVALGNTEAFF.

The chain joins TRBV30 to TRBJ2-1; TRBD2 agrees at 10 bases. CDR1 is GTSNPN, CDR2 SVGIG, per germline (reference sequence). The CDR3 extends over 15 amino acids. With V trimmed by 1 base and J by 9 bases, 9 bases remained unmatched. The CDR3 nucleotides are TGTGCCTGGAGTGCCCTAGCGGGAGCCCCTGGTGAGCAGTTCTTC. It is translated as CAWSALAGAPGEQFF.

The V gene is TRBV5-6, the J gene TRBJ2-7, with 12 bases lining up with TRBD2. Germline trimming cut 3 bases from V and 6 bases from J; bases unmatched to any gene: 7. The CDR3 is 15 amino acids. Germline values: CDR1 SGHDT, CDR2 YYEEEE. Here the CDR3 DNA reads TGTGCCAGCAGCTCCCAGACTAGCGGGAGATTCGAGCAGTACTTC. It codes for CASSSQTSGRFEQYF.

The genes are TRBV7-9 and TRBJ1-1, with 8 bases aligning to TRBD1. The CDR3 consists of 17 residues. Trimming at V came to 4 bases and at J to 2 bases, leaving 12 bases not matched to a gene. Germline V gene data show CDR1 as SEHNR and CDR2 as FQNEAQ (reference sequence). CDR3 bases: TGTGCCAGCAGCTGGAGGGGACAGGTCGGTCCCAACACTGAAGCTTTCTTT. It specifies CASSWRGQVGPNTEAFF. Using reference TRBV7-9 and TRBJ1-1 for the parts outside the CDR3, the full variable domain is DTGVSQNPRHKITKRGQNVTFRCDPISEHNRLYWYRQTLGQGPEFLTYFQNEAQLEKSRLLSDRFSAERPKGSFSTLEIQRTEQGDSAMYLCASSWRGQVGPNTEAFFGQGTRLTVV.

The V and J genes are TRBV5-8 and TRBJ2-5; D possibly corresponds to TRBD1 (6 bases). Germline V gene lookup returns CDR1 SGHTS and CDR2 YDEGEE. The CDR3 is 15 residues long. Trimming left V 1 base short and J 1 base short, with 11 bases between. The chain's CDR3 is CASSLTGRAQETQYF. For the CDR3, the DNA is TGTGCCAGCAGCTTGACAGGGCGGGCCCAAGAGACCCAGTACTTC. Combining the CDR3 with reference TRBV5-8 and TRBJ2-5 gives the whole variable domain EAGVTQSPTHLIKTRGQQATLRCSPISGHTSVYWYQQALGLGLQFLLWYDEGEERNRGNFPPRFSGRQFPNYSSELNVNALELEDSALYLCASSLTGRAQETQYFGPGTRLLVL.

V gene TRBV13 combines with J gene TRBJ2-7; D uncertain. The CDR3 loop spans 13 amino acids. V was pared by 5 bases and J by 1 base, with 9 bases between. The germline CDR1 and CDR2 sequences are PRHDT and FYEKMQ (reference sequence). CDR3 in amino acids: CASSELGSYEQYF. In DNA, the CDR3 is TGTGCCAGCAGCGAACTGGGTTCCTACGAGCAGTACTTC.

The J gene is TRBJ1-5, the V gene TRBV7-2; D possibly corresponds to TRBD1 (6 bases). V was trimmed by 1 base and J by 2 bases, leaving 9 bases between them. Germline lookup yields CDR1 SGHTA and CDR2 FQGNSA. This CDR3 has 15 residues. In nucleotides, the CDR3 is TGTGCCAGCAGCTTAGGGGGGGCGCGCAATCAGCCCCAGCATTTT. Protein product: CASSLGGARNQPQHF.

The chain carries TRBV7-9 and TRBJ2-2, with 8 bases that match TRBD2. The CDR3 is 15 amino acids. CDR1 and CDR2 from the germline V gene are SEHNR and FQNEAQ (reference sequence). V lost 8 bases, J lost 4 bases, and 9 bases stayed unmatched. The CDR3: CASVESSGFTGELFF. CDR3 in DNA: TGTGCCAGCGTTGAATCTAGCGGGTTCACCGGGGAGCTGTTTTTT.

This clone turned up a few times. The chain uses TRBV5-4 and TRBJ1-6, with 7 positions matching TRBD1. V gave up 2 bases and J gave up 7 bases; unmatched junction bases: 3. The CDR3 has 14 residues. Per the germline V gene, CDR1 is SGHNT and CDR2 is YYREEE (reference sequence). CDR3 region: CASSLGTENSPLHF. CDR3 nucleotide sequence: TGTGCCAGCAGCTTAGGGACAGAGAATTCACCCCTCCACTTT. The full variable domain, with the rest looked up from reference TRBV5-4 and TRBJ1-6, is ETGVTQSPTHLIKTRGQQVTLRCSSQSGHNTVSWYQQALGQGPQFIFQYYREEENGRGNFPPRFSGLQFPNYSSELNVNALELDDSALYLCASSLGTENSPLHFGNGTRLTVT.

The chain carries TRBV7-2 and TRBJ2-7; TRBD1 agrees at 7 bases. Trimming took 0 bases from V and 0 from J; bases not matched to a gene: 5. The V gene's germline CDR1 is SGHTA and CDR2 FQGNSA. The CDR3 covers 16 residues. CDR3 sequence reads: CASSLAGTVSSYEQYF. CDR3 in DNA: TGTGCCAGCAGCTTAGCCGGGACAGTGAGCTCCTACGAGCAGTACTTC.

This clone was seen only a few times. This chain links TRBV1 with TRBJ2-2. TRBV1 is a pseudogene. The CDR3 is 15 amino acids. The CDR3 protein is CTSSQPRTNTGELFF. Here the CDR3 DNA reads TGCACCAGCAGCCAACCACGGACGAACACCGGGGAGCTGTTTTTT.

The chain has TRBV19 and TRBJ2-6; D uncertain. V dropped 5 bases and J dropped 4 bases, with 0 bases sitting between them. Germline V gives CDR1 LNHDA, CDR2 SQIVND (reference sequence). There are 11 residues in the CDR3. This CDR3 is CASSGANVLTF. The CDR3 region has the DNA TGTGCCAGTAGTGGGGCCAACGTCCTGACTTTC.

The chain recombines TRBV2 with TRBJ1-6; 8 positions match TRBD1. The V gene's germline CDR1 is SNHLY and CDR2 FYNNEI. The CDR3 has 15 residues. The J segment lost 3 bases and the V segment lost 6 bases, leaving 4 bases of the junction unmatched. CDR3 loop: CASRRQGNYNSPLHF. The CDR3 DNA reads TGTGCCAGCAGGAGACAGGGGAACTATAATTCACCCCTCCACTTT.

This chain links TRBV30 with TRBJ1-6; the D gene is possibly TRBD1 (5 bases). The germline CDR1 and CDR2 sequences are GTSNPN and SVGIG (reference sequence). This CDR3 contains 16 residues. Trimming removed 5 bases from V and 7 bases from J, with 21 bases in between. CDR3 sequence: CAWLKGGAGTNSPLHF. For the CDR3, the DNA is TGTGCCTGGCTTAAAGGTGGGGCAGGGACGAATTCACCCCTCCACTTT.